In this sample, the clone carrying this T cell receptor beta chain turned up many times. TCRdb called the 5' RACE reads again in MiXCR, with one record for every CDR3 protein. The sample records hundreds of thousands of distinct CDR3 sequences, around a sixth being singletons. The data belong to a study of T-cell memory formation after mild COVID-19. Per the germline V gene, CDR1 is LGHNA and CDR2 is YSLEER. The CDR3 has 13 amino acids. V dropped 1 base and J dropped 2 bases, with 5 bases sitting between them. The rearrangement joins TRBV4-3 to TRBJ1-2; D is undetermined. Input material: PBMCs or a T cell subset sorted from them (not recorded which). The sequence came from an adult woman who had mild COVID-19 (a few samples of this study predate the infection). Cell type and time point are not known. The CDR3 spells CASSQAANYGYTF. For the CDR3, the DNA is TGCGCCAGCAGCCAAGCGGCGAACTATGGCTACACCTTC.